These 9 T cell receptor beta chains originate from one sample sequenced in a study of stem cell transplantation in POMP-related autoinflammatory disease. The protocol was immunoSEQ multiplex PCR, while the TCRdb copy is restricted to in-frame clones and leaves out a portion. The data hold roughly 32,000 clones, with 70% to 90% observed a single time. The sample was CD4+ T cells from PBMCs, taken before stem cell transplantation. Source of these receptors: a human donor with POMP-related autoinflammation and immune dysregulation (PRAID).

The J gene is TRBJ2-5, the V gene TRBV7-3; D call uncertain. Trimming left V 0 bases short and J 7 bases short, with 15 bases between. The germline V gene encodes CDR1 SGHTA and CDR2 FQGTGA. The CDR3 covers 15 residues. CDR3 in amino acids: CASSLTGQPRGTQYF. CDR3 nucleotide sequence: TGTGCCAGCAGCTTAACGGGCCAACCAAGAGGGACCCAGTACTTC.

The J gene is TRBJ2-3, the V gene TRBV11-2; possible D gene TRBD1, 5 bases. The CDR3 extends over 17 amino acids. V dropped 6 bases and J dropped 2 bases, with 21 bases sitting between them. Per germline, CDR1 SGHAT and CDR2 FQNNGV. The CDR3 bases are TGTGCCAGCAGAGCTGGGCAGGGTATCGGCTCCACAGATACGCAGTATTTT. Protein sequence: CASRAGQGIGSTDTQYF.

The rearrangement joins TRBV19 to TRBJ2-7, with D uncertain. V was shortened by 3 bases and J by 0 bases, with 9 bases between the two germline ends. This CDR3 is 14 amino acids long. Germline values: CDR1 LNHDA, CDR2 SQIVND (reference sequence). The CDR3 sequence is CASSISGPSYEQYF. The CDR3 DNA follows: TGTGCCAGTAGTATCAGTGGGCCCTCCTACGAGCAGTACTTC. Full variable domain (remainder filled in from reference TRBV19 and TRBJ2-7): DGGITQSPKYLFRKEGQNVTLSCEQNLNHDAMYWYRQDPGQGLRLIYYSQIVNDFQKGDIAEGYSVSREKKESFPLTVTSAQKNPTAFYLCASSISGPSYEQYFGPGTRLTVT.

This chain uses TRBV30 with TRBJ2-7; no clear D. V lost 4 bases and J lost 3, with 10 bases in between. CDR3 length: 12 residues. Per the germline V gene, CDR1 is GTSNPN and CDR2 is SVGIG (reference sequence). The CDR3 DNA reads as TGTGCCTGGAAAGGGCAGAGCTACGAGCAGTACTTC. This sequence encodes CAWKGQSYEQYF.

This clone has just a few counts. This rearrangement joins TRBV2 to TRBJ1-1; D is uncertain. The CDR3 is 10 amino acids. Germline V CDR1 and CDR2: SNHLY, FYNNEI. Trimming left V 11 bases short and J 5 bases short, with 9 bases between. DNA of the CDR3: TGTGCCGGATCAGGAACTGAAGCTTTCTTT. Amino acid sequence: CAGSGTEAFF.

This clone appeared a single time. V is TRBV2 and J is TRBJ2-3; 7 bases fit TRBD2. The CDR3 spans 15 residues. Germline loops: CDR1 SNHLY, CDR2 FYNNEI. The V gene end was trimmed by 7 bases and the J gene end by 0 bases; junction bases not matched to a gene: 7. CDR3 sequence reads: CASKPSGTSTDTQYF. DNA for the CDR3: TGTGCCAGCAAACCGAGCGGGACTAGCACAGATACGCAGTATTTT.

The table lists this clone with a count of one. V is TRBV15 and J is TRBJ2-1, with 10 bases lining up with TRBD2. The V segment lost 0 bases and the J segment 9 bases; nucleotides outside the gene matches: 8. CDR3 length: 16 amino acids. Germline-derived CDR1 and CDR2 are LNHNV and YYDKDF (reference sequence). This CDR3 reads CATSRDPASGSSEQFF. CDR3 nucleotides: TGTGCCACCAGCAGAGATCCGGCTAGCGGGAGCAGTGAGCAGTTCTTC. Combining the CDR3 with reference TRBV15 and TRBJ2-1 gives the whole variable domain DAMVIQNPRYQVTQFGKPVTLSCSQTLNHNVMYWYQQKSSQAPKLLFHYYDKDFNNEADTPDNFQSRRPNTSFCFLDIRSPGLGDTAMYLCATSRDPASGSSEQFFGPGTRLTVL.

The chain carries TRBV6-7 and TRBJ1-2; a possible D gene is TRBD1 (5 bases). TRBV6-7 is sorted into the ORF group, with uncertain function. This CDR3 has 14 amino acids. V was cut by 6 bases and J by 6 bases, with 17 bases left in between. CDR3 sequence reads: CASSVTYGDDGYTF. The CDR3 nucleotides are TGTGCCAGCAGCGTTACTTACGGGGACGATGGCTACACCTTC.

The chain employs TRBV7-6 and TRBJ2-3; D perhaps matches TRBD1 (5 bases). CDR1 is SGHVS, CDR2 FNYEAQ, per germline. The CDR3 loop spans 12 amino acids. V lost 3 bases to trimming and J lost 5 bases, with 6 bases between them. CDR3 protein: CASSFQGDTQYF. As DNA, the CDR3 is TGTGCCAGCAGCTTCCAGGGAGATACGCAGTATTTT.